A single sample is the source of the 4 T cell receptor beta chains below, sequenced in a study of cytomegalovirus exposure and HLA in healthy donors. The PCR had 60 Vbeta and 13 Jbeta primers. Here immunoSEQ multiplex PCR was the method, and the copy in TCRdb shows in-frame clones only, minus some. The sample yields hundreds of thousands of clones, almost 80% seen once. Sequencing used PBMCs. These receptors came from a man in his late teens or twenties in good health and CMV-seronegative.

The V gene is TRBV2, the J gene TRBJ1-2, with no clear D. This CDR3 is 13 amino acids long. Trimming pared 3 bases from V and 2 bases from J, leaving 7 bases between. Germline CDR1 and CDR2: SNHLY and FYNNEI. The CDR3: CASSDGGNYGYTF. DNA for the CDR3: TGTGCCAGCAGTGATGGAGGGAACTATGGCTACACCTTC.

The gene calls are TRBV5-5 and TRBJ1-4; 10 bases fit TRBD1. The CDR3 has 19 amino acids. Unmatched junction bases numbered 10, after V lost 1 base and J lost 1 base. Germline-derived CDR1 and CDR2 are SGHKS and YYEKEE (reference sequence). CDR3 sequence reads: CASSLPWDRGLVTNEKLFF. CDR3 coding DNA: TGTGCCAGCAGCTTGCCATGGGACAGGGGATTGGTAACTAATGAAAAACTGTTTTTT.

The CDR3 sequence is CASSPASGFYEQYF. CDR3 bases: TGTGCCAGCAGCCCAGCTAGCGGTTTCTACGAGCAGTACTTC. The rearrangement links TRBV9 to TRBJ2-7; the match to TRBD2 covers 7 bases. Germline CDR1 is SGDLS and CDR2 is YYNGEE. Germline trimming cut 4 bases from V and 3 bases from J; bases unmatched to any gene: 7. The CDR3 is 14 residues long.

The chain couples TRBV30 to TRBJ2-2, with 9 bases fitting TRBD1. The CDR3 spans 14 residues. After removal of 4 bases from V and 4 bases from J, the junction contained 4 bases not matched to a gene. In germline, CDR1 is GTSNPN, CDR2 SVGIG (reference sequence). The CDR3 DNA reads TGTGCCTGGAACCCGGGACAGGGCACCGGGGAGCTGTTTTTT. Its protein is CAWNPGQGTGELFF.